The 18 T cell receptor beta chains in this list originate from one sample, sequenced in a study of blood T cells in healthy people across ages. For the second PCR, which ran for about 7 to 11 cycles, a sample-barcoded 5' primer and a J-beta primer mix were used. TCRdb re-analysed the 5' RACE reads in MiXCR, keeping a single row per CDR3 protein. The data contain 1.2 million to 1.5 million distinct CDR3 sequences, roughly 40% of them singletons. Sequenced: blood. All receptors come from a woman under 30 in good health.

The chain combines TRBV4-1 with TRBJ2-1, with 9 bases fitting TRBD2. The CDR3 sequence is 15 residues long. Germline CDR1 and CDR2: MGHRA and YSYEKL. J gave up 9 bases and V 1 base, and 7 bases lay outside the gene matches. CDR3 nucleotides: TGCGCCAGCAGCCAAGGTAGCGGGGGACTCGGTGAGCAGTTCTTC. Translation gives CASSQGSGGLGEQFF.

The gene calls are TRBV6-1 and TRBJ2-7; D is possibly TRBD1 (6 bases). This CDR3 spans 15 amino acids. V was pared by 0 bases and J by 4 bases, with 13 bases between. CDR1 and CDR2 (germline): MNHNS, SASEGT. CDR3 sequence reads: CASSEALQGKYEQYF. CDR3 DNA sequence: TGTGCCAGCAGTGAAGCGCTTCAGGGGAAGTACGAGCAGTACTTC.

The chain carries TRBV6-1 and TRBJ2-7, with 10 bases lining up with TRBD2. The J call is uncertain, as TRBJ2-5 better fits the DNA end. The CDR3 consists of 13 residues. Germline CDR1 and CDR2: MNHNS and SASEGT. Written as DNA, the CDR3 is TGTGCCACCAGGCTAGCGGGAGAAGAGACCCAGTACTTC. Its translation is CATRLAGEETQYF.

The rearrangement uses TRBV20-1 and TRBJ1-2; 9 bases fit TRBD1. This CDR3 has 13 amino acids. Unmatched junction bases numbered 6, after V lost 8 bases and J lost 2 bases. Germline lookup yields CDR1 DFQATT and CDR2 SNEGSKA (reference sequence). CDR3 in amino acids: CSSSTGGNYGYTF. The CDR3 bases are TGCAGTTCCAGTACAGGGGGCAACTATGGCTACACCTTC.

This clonotype has only a few counts. The chain combines TRBV7-2 with TRBJ1-2; tentatively, D is TRBD1 (6 bases). The length of the CDR3 is 14 residues. Germline V CDR1 and CDR2: SGHTA, FQGNSA. The germline V and J ends were trimmed by 1 base and 10 bases, with 16 bases remaining between them. CDR3 sequence: CASSLDRQGRFYTF. CDR3 nucleotide sequence: TGTGCCAGCAGCTTAGATCGGCAGGGGCGATTCTACACCTTC. Variable domain in full (rest from reference TRBV7-2 and TRBJ1-2): GAGVSQSPSNKVTEKGKDVELRCDPISGHTALYWYRQSLGQGLEFLIYFQGNSAPDKSGLPSDRFSAERTGGSVSTLTIQRTQQEDSAVYLCASSLDRQGRFYTFGSGTRLTVV.

The chain combines TRBV6-5 with TRBJ1-5; 7 bases fit TRBD1. Germline CDR1 and CDR2: MNHEY and SVGAGI. The CDR3 loop spans 14 amino acids. V was pared by 8 bases and J by 4 bases, with 8 bases of the junction left unmatched. CDR3: CASALQGVNQPQHF. As DNA, the CDR3 is TGTGCCAGCGCCCTTCAGGGGGTTAATCAGCCCCAGCATTTT.

Worth noting for this clonotype: This may be a read error, as it is one base from a much larger clone. CDR3 bases: TGTGCCATCAGTGGGGGACTAGCGGGAGTGACAGATACGCAGTATTTT. Its protein product is CAISGGLAGVTDTQYF. The V call is TRBV10-3, the J call TRBJ2-3, with 14 bases matching TRBD2. The CDR3 has 16 amino acids. Per germline, CDR1 ENHRY and CDR2 SYGVKD. With 4 bases clipped from V and 3 bases from J, the junction kept 3 bases outside the gene matches.

The V and J genes are TRBV6-1 and TRBJ1-2; D is undetermined. The CDR3 covers 13 residues. Germline V CDR1 and CDR2: MNHNS, SASEGT. V lost 3 bases and J lost 2, with 7 bases in between. As DNA, the CDR3 is TGTGCCAGCAGTGAGGCAGCCAACTATGGCTACACCTTC. The encoded protein is CASSEAANYGYTF.

The chain carries TRBV20-1 and TRBJ2-3; D is undetermined. The CDR3 loop spans 14 amino acids. The germline V and J ends were trimmed by 5 bases and 0 bases, with 12 bases remaining between them. Per germline, CDR1 DFQATT and CDR2 SNEGSKA (reference sequence). CDR3 loop: CSAPPARSTDTQYF. The CDR3 DNA reads as TGCAGTGCTCCCCCAGCTAGAAGCACAGATACGCAGTATTTT.

In this sample, this clonotype turned up a few times. The rearrangement links TRBV7-3 to TRBJ2-5, with D maybe TRBD1 (5 bases). The V end lost 1 base, the J end lost 7 bases, and 10 bases lay between the germline ends. The germline CDR1 and CDR2 sequences are SGHTA and FQGTGA. CDR3 length equals 13 residues. CDR3 nucleotide sequence: TGTGCCAGCAGCTTAAGCAGCCAGGGGACCCAGTACTTC. Amino acids: CASSLSSQGTQYF. Drawing the rest from reference TRBV7-3 and TRBJ2-5, the complete variable domain is GAGVSQTPSNKVTEKGKYVELRCDPISGHTALYWYRQSLGQGPEFLIYFQGTGAADDSGLPNDRFFAVRPEGSVSTLKIQRTERGDSAVYLCASSLSSQGTQYFGPGTRLLVL.

The CDR3 here is CASSWGLNEAFF. For the CDR3, the DNA is TGCGCCAGCAGCTGGGGATTAAATGAAGCTTTCTTT. The chain couples TRBV5-1 to TRBJ1-1, with unresolved D. Trimming cost V 3 bases and J 7 bases, with 10 bases left between them. In germline, CDR1 is SGHRS, CDR2 YFSETQ. The CDR3 consists of 12 residues.

This chain connects TRBV10-1 to TRBJ2-7; TRBD2 agrees at 7 bases. The germline V gene has CDR1 WNHNN and CDR2 SYGVQD (reference sequence). The trim removed 8 bases at V and 2 bases at J, leaving 3 bases unmatched. The CDR3 loop spans 12 amino acids. The CDR3: CASGTTTYEQYF. CDR3 bases: TGCGCCAGCGGGACTACTACCTACGAGCAGTACTTC.

The genes are TRBV2 and TRBJ2-3, with a tentative D call TRBD2 (6 bases). V gave up 7 bases and J gave up 4 bases, with 15 bases separating them. Germline V CDR1 and CDR2: SNHLY, FYNNEI. This CDR3 region has 14 residues. The CDR3 DNA follows: TGTGCCAGCATCCTATCGGGACTGCCAGATACGCAGTATTTT. Amino acid sequence: CASILSGLPDTQYF.

V is TRBV5-1 and J is TRBJ2-7; unclear D gene. Trimming took 6 bases from V and 0 from J, leaving 10 bases between them. CDR3 length: 13 amino acids. CDR1 and CDR2 from the germline V gene are SGHRS and YFSETQ. As DNA, the CDR3 is TGCGCCAGCAAGGAGACGGGCTCCTACGAGCAGTACTTC. This sequence encodes CASKETGSYEQYF.

The table lists this clonotype with a few counts. The chain joins TRBV5-4 to TRBJ2-1, with TRBD2 identical over 9 bases. Per the germline V gene, CDR1 is SGHNT and CDR2 is YYREEE (reference sequence). The junction had 7 bases not matched to a gene; V was cut back by 3 bases and J by 6 bases. This CDR3 region has 15 residues. The CDR3 DNA is TGTGCCAGCAGCTCCCTAGCGGGGTCAGGCAATGAGCAGTTCTTC. Protein: CASSSLAGSGNEQFF.

This clonotype was counted ten times or more. This chain uses TRBV7-9 with TRBJ2-1; D not certain. V lost 2 bases and J lost 8, with 7 bases in between. The germline CDR1 and CDR2 sequences are SEHNR and FQNEAQ (reference sequence). The CDR3 is 12 amino acids. In DNA form, the CDR3 reads TGTGCCAGCAGCTTACTTTTGGATGAGCAGTTCTTC. It encodes CASSLLLDEQFF.

The chain joins TRBV29-1 to TRBJ2-1; 7 nucleotides line up with TRBD2. This CDR3 has 13 amino acids. Germline CDR1 is SQVTM and CDR2 is ANQGSEA. J lost 10 bases, V lost 7 bases, and 13 bases had no gene match. The CDR3 sequence is CSGGGNRREEQFF. CDR3 nucleotides: TGCAGCGGGGGGGGAAACCGCCGGGAGGAGCAGTTCTTC.

This clonotype was recorded a few times. The gene calls are TRBV29-1 and TRBJ2-2; 11 bases agree with TRBD2. Germline CDR1 SQVTM, CDR2 ANQGSEA. Trimming cost V 5 bases and J 5 bases; bases outside gene matches: 7. This CDR3 has 15 residues. The CDR3 protein is CSVSIAGGLTGELFF. In nucleotides, the CDR3 is TGCAGCGTTTCCATAGCGGGGGGGCTAACCGGGGAGCTGTTTTTT.